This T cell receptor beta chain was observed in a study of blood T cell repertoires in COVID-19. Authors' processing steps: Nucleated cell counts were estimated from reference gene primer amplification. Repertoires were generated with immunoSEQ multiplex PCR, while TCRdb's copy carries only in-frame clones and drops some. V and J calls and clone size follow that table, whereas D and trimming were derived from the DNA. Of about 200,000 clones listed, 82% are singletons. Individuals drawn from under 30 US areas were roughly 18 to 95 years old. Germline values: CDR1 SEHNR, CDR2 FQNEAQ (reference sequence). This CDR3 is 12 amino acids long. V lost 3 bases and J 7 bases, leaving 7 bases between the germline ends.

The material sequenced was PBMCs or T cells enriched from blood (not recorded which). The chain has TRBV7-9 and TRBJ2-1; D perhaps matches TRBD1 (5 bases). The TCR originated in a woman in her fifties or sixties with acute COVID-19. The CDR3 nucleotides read TGTGCCAGCAGCTTTCGACAGAATGAGCAGTTCTTC. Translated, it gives CASSFRQNEQFF.